The source of this T cell receptor beta chain is a study of blood T cell repertoires in COVID-19. Study summary: The origin of the acute and convalescent COVID-19 samples was the United States, Italy and Spain. PBMCs, B-cell-depleted T cells, or T cells provided the cDNA or gDNA that made up the material.

In the authors' methods: Amplification of reference gene primers provided the estimated nucleated cell counts. Method: immunoSEQ multiplex PCR; TCRdb's copy keeps in-frame clones and lacks some. The V and J calls and the clone size are those of that table, but D and trimming were determined from the DNA. Of some 48,000 clones listed, 80% to 90% are singletons. Germline CDR1 reads SNHLY; CDR2 reads FYNNEI. V shed 7 bases and J shed 0 bases, with 14 bases lying between them. The CDR3 runs to 15 residues. The rearrangement uses TRBV2 and TRBJ2-3; D might be TRBD2 (7 bases). This clonotype was sampled from a woman over 75 with acute or convalescent COVID-19. Sequences were obtained from peripheral blood. The CDR3 here is CASIEGGGSTDTQYF. The CDR3 DNA reads as TGTGCCAGCATTGAGGGGGGGGGTAGCACAGATACGCAGTATTTT. The full variable domain, with the rest looked up from reference TRBV2 and TRBJ2-3, is EPEVTQTPSHQVTQMGQEVILRCVPISNHLYFYWYRQILGQKVEFLVSFYNNEISEKSEIFDDQFSVERPDGSNFTLKIRSTKLEDSAMYFCASIEGGGSTDTQYFGPGTRLTVL.